This T cell receptor (beta chain) derives from a study of cytomegalovirus exposure and HLA in healthy donors. The CDR3 extends over 13 amino acids. Trimming took 7 bases from V and 10 from J; bases not matched to a gene: 9. The germline V gene has CDR1 MDHEN and CDR2 SYDVKM. 60 Vbeta and 13 Jbeta primers were used in PCR. Profiled with immunoSEQ multiplex PCR; TCRdb holds only in-frame clones, not every one. The data show under 200,000 clones, with 68% seen just once and 1.4% to 1.5% held by the top ten. The sample consisted of PBMCs. This sequence originates from a man aged 45-60 years in good health and CMV-seronegative. The chain recombines TRBV28 with TRBJ2-1; 8 nucleotides match TRBD2. The CDR3 here is CASTPGRADEQFF. CDR3 DNA sequence: TGTGCCAGCACCCCCGGGAGGGCAGACGAGCAGTTCTTC.